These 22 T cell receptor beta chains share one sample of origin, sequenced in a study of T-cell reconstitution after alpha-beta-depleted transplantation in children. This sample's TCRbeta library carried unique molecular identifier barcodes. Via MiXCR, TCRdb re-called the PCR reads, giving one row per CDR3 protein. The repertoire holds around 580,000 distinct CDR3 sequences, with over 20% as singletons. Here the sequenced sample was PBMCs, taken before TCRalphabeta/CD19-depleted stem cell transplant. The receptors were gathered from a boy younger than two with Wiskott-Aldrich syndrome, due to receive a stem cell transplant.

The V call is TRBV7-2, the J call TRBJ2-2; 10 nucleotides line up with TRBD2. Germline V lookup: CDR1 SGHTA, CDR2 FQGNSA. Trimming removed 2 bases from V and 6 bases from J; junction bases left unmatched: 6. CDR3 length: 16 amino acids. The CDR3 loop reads CASSLFPSGSSGELFF. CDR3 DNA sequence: TGTGCCAGCAGCTTATTTCCTAGCGGGAGCTCCGGGGAGCTGTTTTTT.

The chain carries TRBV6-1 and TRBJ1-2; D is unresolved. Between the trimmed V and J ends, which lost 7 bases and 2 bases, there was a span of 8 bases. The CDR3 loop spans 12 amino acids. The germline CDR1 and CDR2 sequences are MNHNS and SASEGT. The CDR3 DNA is TGTGCCAGCATGAGAGGGAACTATGGCTACACCTTC. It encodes CASMRGNYGYTF.

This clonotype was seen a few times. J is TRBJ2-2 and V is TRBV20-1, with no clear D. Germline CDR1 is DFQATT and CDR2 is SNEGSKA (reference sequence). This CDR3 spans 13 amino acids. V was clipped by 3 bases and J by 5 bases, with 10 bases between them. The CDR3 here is CSASRTPTGELFF. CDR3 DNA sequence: TGCAGTGCTAGTCGAACCCCGACCGGGGAGCTGTTTTTT.

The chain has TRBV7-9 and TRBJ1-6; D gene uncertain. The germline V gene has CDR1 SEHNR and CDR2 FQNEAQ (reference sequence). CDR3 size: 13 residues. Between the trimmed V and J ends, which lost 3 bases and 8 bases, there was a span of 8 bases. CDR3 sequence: CASSLPGDSPLHF. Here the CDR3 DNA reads TGTGCCAGCAGCTTGCCCGGGGATTCACCCCTCCACTTT.

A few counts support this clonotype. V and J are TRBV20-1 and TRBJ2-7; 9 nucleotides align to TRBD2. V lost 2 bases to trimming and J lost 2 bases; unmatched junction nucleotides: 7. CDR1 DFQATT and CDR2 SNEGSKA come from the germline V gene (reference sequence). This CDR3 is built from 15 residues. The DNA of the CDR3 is TGCAGTGCTAGAAAATCGACTAGCGGAACCTACGAGCAGTACTTC. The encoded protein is CSARKSTSGTYEQYF.

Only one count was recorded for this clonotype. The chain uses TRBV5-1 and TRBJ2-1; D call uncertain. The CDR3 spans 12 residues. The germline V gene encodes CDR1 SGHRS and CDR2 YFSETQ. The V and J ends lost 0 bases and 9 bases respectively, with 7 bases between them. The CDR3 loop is CASSLALVEQFF. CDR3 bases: TGCGCCAGCAGCTTGGCTCTAGTTGAGCAGTTCTTC.

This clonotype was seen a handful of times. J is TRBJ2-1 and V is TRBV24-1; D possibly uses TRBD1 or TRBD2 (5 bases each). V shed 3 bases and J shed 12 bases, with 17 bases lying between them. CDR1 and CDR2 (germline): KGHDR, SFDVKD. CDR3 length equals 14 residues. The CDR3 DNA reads TGTGCCACCAGTGATGCCTTGGGACCTCTGGCGCAGTTCTTC. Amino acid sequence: CATSDALGPLAQFF.

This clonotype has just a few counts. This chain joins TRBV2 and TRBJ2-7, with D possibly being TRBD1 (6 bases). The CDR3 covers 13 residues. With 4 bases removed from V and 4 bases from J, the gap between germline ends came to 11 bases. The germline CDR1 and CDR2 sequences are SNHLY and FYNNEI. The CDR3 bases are TGTGCCAGCAGTGTACAGGGAGAGTACGAGCAGTACTTC. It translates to CASSVQGEYEQYF.

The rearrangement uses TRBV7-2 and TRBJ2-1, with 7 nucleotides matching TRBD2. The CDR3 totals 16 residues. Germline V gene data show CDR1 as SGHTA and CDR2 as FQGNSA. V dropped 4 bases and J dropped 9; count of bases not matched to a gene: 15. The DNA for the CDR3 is TGTGCCAGCAGCTACTTCGGACTCGCGGGAGATGGTGAGCAGTTCTTC. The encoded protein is CASSYFGLAGDGEQFF.

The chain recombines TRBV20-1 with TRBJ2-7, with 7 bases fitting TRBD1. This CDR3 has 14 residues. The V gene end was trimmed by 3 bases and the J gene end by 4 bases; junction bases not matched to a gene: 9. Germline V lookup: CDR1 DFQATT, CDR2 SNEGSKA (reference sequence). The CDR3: CSASGRDRLYEQYF. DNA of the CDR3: TGCAGTGCTAGCGGTCGGGACAGACTGTACGAGCAGTACTTC.

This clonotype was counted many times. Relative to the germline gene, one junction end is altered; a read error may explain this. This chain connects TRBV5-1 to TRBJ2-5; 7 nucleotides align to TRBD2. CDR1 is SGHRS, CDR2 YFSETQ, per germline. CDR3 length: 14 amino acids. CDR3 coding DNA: TGTGCCAGCAGTTTATTTAGCGGGCAAGAGACCCAGTACTTC. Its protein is CASSLFSGQETQYF.

The CDR3 sequence is CSASSSRYTGELFF. CDR3 bases: TGCAGTGCTAGTTCTAGCAGATACACCGGGGAGCTGTTTTTT. The genes are TRBV20-1 and TRBJ2-2; D might be TRBD2 (5 bases). Germline lookup yields CDR1 DFQATT and CDR2 SNEGSKA (reference sequence). V was pared by 3 bases and J by 3 bases, with 11 bases between. CDR3 size: 14 residues.

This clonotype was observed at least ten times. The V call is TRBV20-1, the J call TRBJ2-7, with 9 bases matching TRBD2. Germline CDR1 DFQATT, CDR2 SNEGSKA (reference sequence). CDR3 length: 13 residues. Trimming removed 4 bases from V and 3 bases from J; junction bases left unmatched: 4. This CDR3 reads CSAIGTSNYEQYF. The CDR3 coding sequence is TGCAGTGCTATCGGGACTAGCAACTACGAGCAGTACTTC.

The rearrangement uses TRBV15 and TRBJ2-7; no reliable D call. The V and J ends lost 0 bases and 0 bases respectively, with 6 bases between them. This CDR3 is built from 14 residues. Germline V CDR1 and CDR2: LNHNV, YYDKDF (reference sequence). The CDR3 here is CATSREINSYEQYF. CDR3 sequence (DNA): TGTGCCACCAGCAGAGAAATCAACTCCTACGAGCAGTACTTC.

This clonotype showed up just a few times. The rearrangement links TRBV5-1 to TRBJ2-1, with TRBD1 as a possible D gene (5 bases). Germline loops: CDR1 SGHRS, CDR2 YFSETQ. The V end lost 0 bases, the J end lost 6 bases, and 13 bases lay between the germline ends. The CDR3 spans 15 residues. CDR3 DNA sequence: TGCGCCAGCAGCTTGGAAGGGGATCCCTTCAATGAGCAGTTCTTC. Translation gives CASSLEGDPFNEQFF. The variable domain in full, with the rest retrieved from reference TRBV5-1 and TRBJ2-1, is KAGVTQTPRYLIKTRGQQVTLSCSPISGHRSVSWYQQTPGQGLQFLFEYFSETQRNKGNFPGRFSGRQFSNSRSEMNVSTLELGDSALYLCASSLEGDPFNEQFFGPGTRLTVL.

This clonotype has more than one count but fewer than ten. CDR3 sequence (DNA): TGTGCCAGCAGTCCCCTCCCGTGGACAGGGGGGAACACTGAAGCTTTCTTT. It translates to CASSPLPWTGGNTEAFF. This rearrangement joins TRBV28 to TRBJ1-1; 10 bases agree with TRBD1. The CDR3 length is 17 residues. Losses at the gene ends were 5 bases for V and 1 base for J; bases not matched to a gene: 10. The germline CDR1 and CDR2 sequences are MDHEN and SYDVKM.

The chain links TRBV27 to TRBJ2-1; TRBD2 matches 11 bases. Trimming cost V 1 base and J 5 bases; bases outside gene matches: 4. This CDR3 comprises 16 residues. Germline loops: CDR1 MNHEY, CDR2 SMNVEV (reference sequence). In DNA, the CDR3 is TGTGCCAGCAGTTTATTGGCTAGCGGGAGGAACAATGAGCAGTTCTTC. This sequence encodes CASSLLASGRNNEQFF.

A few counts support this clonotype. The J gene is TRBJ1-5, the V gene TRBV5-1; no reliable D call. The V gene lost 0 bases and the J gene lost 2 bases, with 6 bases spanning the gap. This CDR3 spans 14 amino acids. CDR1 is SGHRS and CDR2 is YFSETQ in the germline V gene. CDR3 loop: CASSLGEGNQPQHF. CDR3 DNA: TGCGCCAGCAGCTTGGGGGAGGGCAATCAGCCCCAGCATTTT.

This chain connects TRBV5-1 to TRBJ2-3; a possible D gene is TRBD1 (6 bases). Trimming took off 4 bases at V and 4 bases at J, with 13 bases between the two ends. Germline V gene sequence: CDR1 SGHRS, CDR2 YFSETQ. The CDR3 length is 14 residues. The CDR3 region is CASSLSPGADTQYF. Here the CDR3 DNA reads TGCGCCAGCAGCCTGAGCCCAGGGGCAGATACGCAGTATTTT.

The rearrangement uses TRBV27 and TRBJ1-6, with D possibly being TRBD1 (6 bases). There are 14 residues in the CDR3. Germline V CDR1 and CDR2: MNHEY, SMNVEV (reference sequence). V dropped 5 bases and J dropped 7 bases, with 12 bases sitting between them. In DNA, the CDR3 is TGTGCCAGCAGTGTATTAGGGGGGAATTCACCCCTCCACTTT. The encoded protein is CASSVLGGNSPLHF.

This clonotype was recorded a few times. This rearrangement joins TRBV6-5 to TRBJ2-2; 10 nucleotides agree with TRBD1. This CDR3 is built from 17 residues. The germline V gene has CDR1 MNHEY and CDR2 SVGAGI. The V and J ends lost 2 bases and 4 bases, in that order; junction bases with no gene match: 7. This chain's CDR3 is CASSYARTGGSTGELFF. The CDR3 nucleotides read TGTGCCAGCAGTTACGCCCGGACAGGGGGATCCACCGGGGAGCTGTTTTTT.

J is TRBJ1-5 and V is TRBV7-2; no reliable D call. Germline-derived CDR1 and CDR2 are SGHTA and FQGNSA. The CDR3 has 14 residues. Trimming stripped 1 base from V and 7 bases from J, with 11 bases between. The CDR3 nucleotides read TGTGCCAGCAGCTTAGTAGGTTCGGGGCAGCCCCAGCATTTT. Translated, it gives CASSLVGSGQPQHF.